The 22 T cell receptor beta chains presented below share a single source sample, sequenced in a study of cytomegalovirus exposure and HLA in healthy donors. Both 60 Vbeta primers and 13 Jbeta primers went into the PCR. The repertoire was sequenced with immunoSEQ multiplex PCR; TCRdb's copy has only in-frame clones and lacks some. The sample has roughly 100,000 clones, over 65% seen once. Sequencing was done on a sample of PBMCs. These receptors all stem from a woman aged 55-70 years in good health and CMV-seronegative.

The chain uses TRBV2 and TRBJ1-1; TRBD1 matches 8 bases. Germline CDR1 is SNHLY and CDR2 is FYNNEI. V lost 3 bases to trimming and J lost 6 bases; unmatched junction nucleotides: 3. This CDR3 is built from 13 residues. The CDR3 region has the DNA TGTGCCAGCAGTGAGCCGGACAGGGCTGAAGCTTTCTTT. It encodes CASSEPDRAEAFF.

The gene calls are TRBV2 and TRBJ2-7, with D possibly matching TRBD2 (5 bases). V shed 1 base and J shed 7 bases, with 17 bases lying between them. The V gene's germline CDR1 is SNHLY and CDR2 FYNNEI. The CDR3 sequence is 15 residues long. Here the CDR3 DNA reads TGTGCCAGCAGTGAAGTCCTAGTCAATACGGGGGAGCAGTACTTC. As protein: CASSEVLVNTGEQYF.

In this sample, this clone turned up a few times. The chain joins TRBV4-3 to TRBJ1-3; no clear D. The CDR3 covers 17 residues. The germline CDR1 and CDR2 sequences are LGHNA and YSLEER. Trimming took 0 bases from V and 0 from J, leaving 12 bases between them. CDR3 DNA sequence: TGCGCCAGCAGCCAAGATCGGACTAGTAGCTCTGGAAACACCATATATTTT. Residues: CASSQDRTSSSGNTIYF.

In DNA, the CDR3 is TGTGCCAGCAGCTTAAGGACAGAGGCCTACGAGCAGTACTTC. Protein: CASSLRTEAYEQYF. V and J are TRBV7-2 and TRBJ2-7; tentatively, D is TRBD1 (6 bases). The V gene's germline CDR1 is SGHTA and CDR2 FQGNSA. This CDR3 comprises 14 residues. The germline V and J ends were trimmed by 2 bases and 2 bases, with 10 bases remaining between them.

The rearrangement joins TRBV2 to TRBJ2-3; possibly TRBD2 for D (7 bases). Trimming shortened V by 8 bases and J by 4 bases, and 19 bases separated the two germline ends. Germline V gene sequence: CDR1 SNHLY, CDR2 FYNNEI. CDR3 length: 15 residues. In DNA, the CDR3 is TGTGCCAGCTCCCAGGGAGGGCCAGGGGCAGATACGCAGTATTTT. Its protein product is CASSQGGPGADTQYF.

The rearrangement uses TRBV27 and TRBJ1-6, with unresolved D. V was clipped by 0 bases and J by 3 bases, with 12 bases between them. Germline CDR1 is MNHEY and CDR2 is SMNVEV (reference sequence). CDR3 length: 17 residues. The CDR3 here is CASSLSRGADYNSPLHF. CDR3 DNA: TGTGCCAGCAGTTTATCTCGGGGAGCTGACTATAATTCACCCCTCCACTTT.

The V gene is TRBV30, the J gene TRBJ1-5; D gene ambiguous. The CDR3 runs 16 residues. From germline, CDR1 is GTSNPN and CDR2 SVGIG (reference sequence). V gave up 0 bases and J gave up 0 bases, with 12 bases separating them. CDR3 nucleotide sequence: TGTGCCTGGAGTGTAGGTGGGCCTTATAGCAATCAGCCCCAGCATTTT. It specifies CAWSVGGPYSNQPQHF. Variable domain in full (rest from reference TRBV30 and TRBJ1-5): SQTIHQWPATLVQPVGSPLSLECTVEGTSNPNLYWYRQAAGRGLQLLFYSVGIGQISSEVPQNLSASRPQDRQFILSSKKLLLSDSGFYLCAWSVGGPYSNQPQHFGDGTRLSIL.

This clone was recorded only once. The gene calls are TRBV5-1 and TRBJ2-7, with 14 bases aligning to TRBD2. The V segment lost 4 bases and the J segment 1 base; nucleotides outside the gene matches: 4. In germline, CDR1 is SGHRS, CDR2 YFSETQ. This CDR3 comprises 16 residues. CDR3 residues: CASSRTSGRSSYEQYF. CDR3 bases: TGCGCCAGCAGCCGGACTAGCGGGAGGTCATCCTACGAGCAGTACTTC.

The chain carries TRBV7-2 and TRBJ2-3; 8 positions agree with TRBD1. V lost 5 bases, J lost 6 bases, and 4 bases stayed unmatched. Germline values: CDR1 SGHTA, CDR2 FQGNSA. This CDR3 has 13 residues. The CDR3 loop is CASSPGQGDTQYF. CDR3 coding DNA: TGTGCCAGCAGCCCCGGACAGGGTGATACGCAGTATTTT. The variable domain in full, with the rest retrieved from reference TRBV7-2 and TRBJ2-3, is GAGVSQSPSNKVTEKGKDVELRCDPISGHTALYWYRQSLGQGLEFLIYFQGNSAPDKSGLPSDRFSAERTGGSVSTLTIQRTQQEDSAVYLCASSPGQGDTQYFGPGTRLTVL.

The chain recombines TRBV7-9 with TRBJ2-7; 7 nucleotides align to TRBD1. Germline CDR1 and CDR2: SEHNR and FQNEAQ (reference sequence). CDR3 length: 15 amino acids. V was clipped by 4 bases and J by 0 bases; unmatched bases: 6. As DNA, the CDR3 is TGTGCCAGCAGCTCCCCGACAGGGATCTCCTACGAGCAGTACTTC. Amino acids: CASSSPTGISYEQYF.

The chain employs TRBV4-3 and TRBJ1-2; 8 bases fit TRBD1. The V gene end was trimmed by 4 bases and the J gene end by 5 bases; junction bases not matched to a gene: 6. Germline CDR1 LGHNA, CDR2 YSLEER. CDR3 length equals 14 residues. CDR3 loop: CASSPHRGAYGYTF. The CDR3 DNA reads TGCGCCAGCAGCCCGCACAGGGGGGCGTATGGCTACACCTTC.

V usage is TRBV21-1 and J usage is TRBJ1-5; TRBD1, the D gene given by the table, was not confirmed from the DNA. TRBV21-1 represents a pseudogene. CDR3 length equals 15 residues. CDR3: CASSTGGRGNQPQHF. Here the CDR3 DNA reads TGTGCCAGCAGCACAGGCGGCAGGGGCAATCAGCCCCAGCATTTT.

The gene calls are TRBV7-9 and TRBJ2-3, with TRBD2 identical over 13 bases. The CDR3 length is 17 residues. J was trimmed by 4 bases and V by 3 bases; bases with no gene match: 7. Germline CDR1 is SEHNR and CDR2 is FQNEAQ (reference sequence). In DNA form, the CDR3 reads TGTGCCAGCAGCTTTTGGACTAGCGGGAGACGGGCAGATACGCAGTATTTT. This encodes CASSFWTSGRRADTQYF. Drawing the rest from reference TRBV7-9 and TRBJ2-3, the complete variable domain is DTGVSQNPRHKITKRGQNVTFRCDPISEHNRLYWYRQTLGQGPEFLTYFQNEAQLEKSRLLSDRFSAERPKGSFSTLEIQRTEQGDSAMYLCASSFWTSGRRADTQYFGPGTRLTVL.

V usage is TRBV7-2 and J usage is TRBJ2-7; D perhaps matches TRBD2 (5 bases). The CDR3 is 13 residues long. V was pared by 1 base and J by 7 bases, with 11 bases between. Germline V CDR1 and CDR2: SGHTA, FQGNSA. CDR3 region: CASSLVGVGEQYF. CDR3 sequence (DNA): TGTGCCAGCAGCTTAGTCGGGGTTGGTGAGCAGTACTTC.

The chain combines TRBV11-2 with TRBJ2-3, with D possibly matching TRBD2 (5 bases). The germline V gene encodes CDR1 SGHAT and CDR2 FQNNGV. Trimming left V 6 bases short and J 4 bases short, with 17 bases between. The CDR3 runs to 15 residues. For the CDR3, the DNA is TGTGCCAGCAGTTCAATTGGACTGTTTCCAGATACGCAGTATTTT. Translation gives CASSSIGLFPDTQYF.

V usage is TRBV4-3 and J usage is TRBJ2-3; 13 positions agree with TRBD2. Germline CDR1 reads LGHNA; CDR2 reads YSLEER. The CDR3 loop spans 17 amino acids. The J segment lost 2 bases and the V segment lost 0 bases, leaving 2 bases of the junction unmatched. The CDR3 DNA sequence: TGCGCCAGCAGCCAAGAGGGACTAGCGGGGCCCACAGATACGCAGTATTTT. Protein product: CASSQEGLAGPTDTQYF.

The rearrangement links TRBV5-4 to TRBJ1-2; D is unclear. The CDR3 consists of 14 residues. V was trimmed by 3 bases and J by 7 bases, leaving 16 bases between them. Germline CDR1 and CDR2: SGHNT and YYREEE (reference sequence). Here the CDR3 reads CASSSSRVGGGYTF. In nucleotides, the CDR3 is TGTGCCAGCAGCTCCTCAAGGGTGGGAGGTGGCTACACCTTC.

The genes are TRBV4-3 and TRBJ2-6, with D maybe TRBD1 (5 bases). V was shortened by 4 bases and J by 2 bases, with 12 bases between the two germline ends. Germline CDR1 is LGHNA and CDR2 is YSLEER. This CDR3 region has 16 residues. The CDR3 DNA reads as TGCGCCAGCAGCCCACAGGTGGTTACTGGGGCCAACGTCCTGACTTTC. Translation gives CASSPQVVTGANVLTF.

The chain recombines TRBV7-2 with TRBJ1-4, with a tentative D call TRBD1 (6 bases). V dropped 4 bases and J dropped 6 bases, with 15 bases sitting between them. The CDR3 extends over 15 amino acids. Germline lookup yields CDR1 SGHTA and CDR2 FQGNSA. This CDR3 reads CASSYRGGEDEKLFF. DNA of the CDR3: TGTGCCAGCAGCTATAGGGGGGGGGAGGATGAAAAACTGTTTTTT.

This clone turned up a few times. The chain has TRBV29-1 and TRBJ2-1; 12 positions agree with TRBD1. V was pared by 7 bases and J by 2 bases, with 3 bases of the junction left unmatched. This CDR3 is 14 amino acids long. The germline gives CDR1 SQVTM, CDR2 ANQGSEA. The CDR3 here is CSARDRGPYNEQFF. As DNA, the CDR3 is TGCAGCGCAAGGGACAGGGGGCCCTACAATGAGCAGTTCTTC.

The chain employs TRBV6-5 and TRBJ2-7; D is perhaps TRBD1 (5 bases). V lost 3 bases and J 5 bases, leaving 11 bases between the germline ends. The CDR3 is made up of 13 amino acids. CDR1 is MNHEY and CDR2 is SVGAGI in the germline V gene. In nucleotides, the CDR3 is TGTGCCAGCAGTTATTCGGACAACGACGAGCAGTACTTC. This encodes CASSYSDNDEQYF.

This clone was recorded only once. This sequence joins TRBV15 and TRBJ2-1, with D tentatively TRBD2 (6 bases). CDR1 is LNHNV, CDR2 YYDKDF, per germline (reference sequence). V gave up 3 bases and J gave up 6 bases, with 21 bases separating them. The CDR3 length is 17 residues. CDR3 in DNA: TGTGCCACCAGCAGTCTCACGTGGACGGGGGTGAGCAATGAGCAGTTCTTC. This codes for CATSSLTWTGVSNEQFF.